One and the same sample provided the 15 T cell receptor beta chains below, sequenced in a study of T cell repertoires in cytomegalovirus infection. One entry per CDR3 protein results from TCRdb running MiXCR on the reads. The profile shows approximately 180,000 distinct CDR3 sequences, about a tenth of them singletons. The sequencing sample was made of PBMCs. These receptor sequences come from a human donor in good health (CMV status not recorded). Some clones in this sample may be carry-over from other donors' samples.

The table lists this clonotype with a count of one. This may come from a read error, since a much larger clone is one base off. The chain employs TRBV4-1 and TRBJ2-7; possibly TRBD2 for D (6 bases). This CDR3 comprises 14 residues. From germline, CDR1 is MGHRA and CDR2 YSYEKL. Here the CDR3 reads CASSQNLGGYEQYF. In DNA form, the CDR3 reads TGTGCCAGCAGCCAAAATCTCGGGGGATACGAGCAGTACTTC.

This clonotype has just a few counts. The chain uses TRBV18 and TRBJ2-7, with no clear D. The CDR3 runs to 13 residues. Germline CDR1 KGHSH, CDR2 LQKENI. The ends were cut back, 2 bases at V and 2 bases at J, with 7 bases in the middle. CDR3 amino acids: CASSPGNPYEQYF. The DNA for the CDR3 is TGTGCCAGCTCACCAGGGAATCCCTACGAGCAGTACTTC.

This clonotype was seen only a few times. The chain couples TRBV15 to TRBJ2-1, with a tentative D call TRBD2 (6 bases). The CDR3 covers 13 residues. Between the trimmed V and J ends, which lost 0 bases and 15 bases, there was a span of 15 bases. Germline CDR1 LNHNV, CDR2 YYDKDF (reference sequence). The CDR3 protein is CATSRDRRGIPFF. CDR3 nucleotides: TGTGCCACCAGCAGAGATCGGCGGGGTATACCGTTCTTC. The full variable domain, with the rest looked up from reference TRBV15 and TRBJ2-1, is DAMVIQNPRYQVTQFGKPVTLSCSQTLNHNVMYWYQQKSSQAPKLLFHYYDKDFNNEADTPDNFQSRRPNTSFCFLDIRSPGLGDTAMYLCATSRDRRGIPFFGPGTRLTVL.

The chain recombines TRBV19 with TRBJ1-1, with D uncertain. CDR3 length: 15 amino acids. Trimming cost V 7 bases and J 7 bases, with 22 bases left between them. Germline V gene data show CDR1 as LNHDA and CDR2 as SQIVND (reference sequence). Written as DNA, the CDR3 is TGTGCCAGTACAGTGGGGATAAGAGTAGACGGTGAAGCTTTCTTT. Its translation is CASTVGIRVDGEAFF. The full variable domain, its missing parts supplied by reference TRBV19 and TRBJ1-1, is DGGITQSPKYLFRKEGQNVTLSCEQNLNHDAMYWYRQDPGQGLRLIYYSQIVNDFQKGDIAEGYSVSREKKESFPLTVTSAQKNPTAFYLCASTVGIRVDGEAFFGQGTRLTVV.

This clonotype occurred many times. The rearrangement uses TRBV6-1 and TRBJ2-1; 7 positions match TRBD2. The V gene end was trimmed by 2 bases and the J gene end by 6 bases; junction bases not matched to a gene: 7. CDR3 size: 15 residues. Per the germline V gene, CDR1 is MNHNS and CDR2 is SASEGT. DNA of the CDR3: TGTGCCAGCAGTGAACAATCGGGGGGTCGCAATGAGCAGTTCTTC. The encoded protein is CASSEQSGGRNEQFF.

V gene TRBV4-1 combines with J gene TRBJ2-1, with TRBD2 matching 10 bases. Germline loops: CDR1 MGHRA, CDR2 YSYEKL. V shed 1 base, J shed 4 bases, and the junction held 16 bases outside the gene matches. The length of the CDR3 is 20 residues. CDR3 sequence reads: CASSQGGVAGGPSRYNEQFF. CDR3 nucleotide sequence: TGCGCCAGCAGCCAAGGAGGAGTAGCGGGGGGTCCCAGTAGATACAATGAGCAGTTCTTC.

This clonotype showed up many times. The rearrangement links TRBV7-2 to TRBJ2-2; 7 bases align to TRBD1. The CDR3 runs 14 residues. V lost 5 bases to trimming and J lost 5 bases; unmatched junction nucleotides: 5. The germline CDR1 and CDR2 sequences are SGHTA and FQGNSA. The CDR3 spells CASSPGQITGELFF. The CDR3 bases are TGTGCCAGCAGCCCGGGACAGATAACCGGGGAGCTGTTTTTT.

This clonotype occurred many times. The V and J genes are TRBV6-5 and TRBJ2-5; the D is unclear. The germline CDR1 and CDR2 sequences are MNHEY and SVGAGI. Trimming removed 3 bases from V and 2 bases from J, with 10 bases in between. The CDR3 is 14 residues long. The chain's CDR3 is CASSYQGLQETQYF. The CDR3 coding sequence is TGTGCCAGCAGTTATCAAGGGCTACAAGAGACCCAGTACTTC.

This clonotype was found many times. The J gene is TRBJ1-1, the V gene TRBV2, with D unclear. The germline gives CDR1 SNHLY, CDR2 FYNNEI. The CDR3 has 14 amino acids. V was cut by 6 bases and J by 6 bases, with 17 bases left in between. The CDR3, as DNA: TGTGCCAGCAGGGGAGAAGCCGGATACCCTGAAGCTTTCTTT. This translates into CASRGEAGYPEAFF.

This clonotype was recorded many times. The V call is TRBV7-2, the J call TRBJ2-5; 7 bases map to TRBD2. The CDR3 extends over 16 amino acids. Germline CDR1 SGHTA, CDR2 FQGNSA. Losses at the gene ends were 5 bases for V and 1 base for J; bases not matched to a gene: 10. CDR3 nucleotide sequence: TGTGCCAGCAGCCCCACCGGGGGGAGCCTCCAAGAGACCCAGTACTTC. Residues: CASSPTGGSLQETQYF. Combining the CDR3 with reference TRBV7-2 and TRBJ2-5 gives the whole variable domain GAGVSQSPSNKVTEKGKDVELRCDPISGHTALYWYRQSLGQGLEFLIYFQGNSAPDKSGLPSDRFSAERTGGSVSTLTIQRTQQEDSAVYLCASSPTGGSLQETQYFGPGTRLLVL.

There are a few counts of this clonotype. V and J are TRBV5-6 and TRBJ1-5, with 7 bases lining up with TRBD1. CDR1 SGHDT and CDR2 YYEEEE come from the germline V gene. This CDR3 is built from 12 residues. After removal of 1 base from V and 12 bases from J, the junction contained 4 bases not matched to a gene. The CDR3 loop is CASSLRQGVQHF. The CDR3, as DNA: TGTGCCAGCAGCTTGAGACAGGGCGTCCAGCATTTT.

A word on this clonotype: With a much larger clone just one base away, this may be a read error. The CDR3 does not end in the conserved phenylalanine or tryptophan, so this is likely a read error. The V gene is TRBV12-3 or TRBV12-4, the J gene TRBJ1-2; D gene unclear. The V and J ends lost 9 bases and 4 bases respectively, with 12 bases between them. The CDR3 spans 12 residues. The CDR3 region is CASGVRPYGYTY. The CDR3 DNA sequence: TGTGCCAGTGGCGTCAGGCCCTATGGCTACACCTAC.

CDR3 amino acids: CASSLIPGQGPHEQYF. CDR3 nucleotides: TGTGCCAGCAGTTTAATACCCGGACAGGGGCCACACGAGCAGTACTTC. This chain uses TRBV12-3 or TRBV12-4 with TRBJ2-7, with TRBD1 matching over 9 bases. CDR3 size: 16 residues. The ends lost 2 bases at V and 5 bases at J; junction bases unmatched: 10.

This clonotype was picked up a small number of times. V usage is TRBV20-1 and J usage is TRBJ1-5; D not certain. This CDR3 spans 15 amino acids. Germline V gives CDR1 DFQATT, CDR2 SNEGSKA (reference sequence). Trimming stripped 0 bases from V and 0 bases from J, with 9 bases between. CDR3 protein: CSAREETVSNQPQHF. CDR3 bases: TGCAGTGCTAGAGAGGAAACTGTTAGCAATCAGCCCCAGCATTTT.

There are many counts of this clonotype. The rearrangement uses TRBV19 and TRBJ2-5; weak D call: TRBD2 (6 bases). The CDR3 length is 15 residues. V dropped 1 base and J dropped 5 bases, with 14 bases sitting between them. CDR1 is LNHDA and CDR2 is SQIVND in the germline V gene (reference sequence). CDR3 region: CASSIVSGGVETQYF. CDR3 in DNA: TGTGCCAGTAGTATAGTATCCGGGGGTGTGGAGACCCAGTACTTC.